This T cell receptor beta chain was captured by sequencing in a study of cytomegalovirus exposure and HLA in healthy donors. Trimming at V came to 2 bases and at J to 4 bases, leaving 9 bases not matched to a gene. In germline, CDR1 is SEHNR, CDR2 FQNEAQ (reference sequence). This CDR3 spans 16 amino acids. Primers for the PCR totalled 60 Vbeta and 13 Jbeta. Assay used: immunoSEQ multiplex PCR; TCRdb lists only in-frame clones, some missing. The sample holds about 190,000 clones, around 83% seen once. The sample comprised PBMCs. The chain recombines TRBV7-9 with TRBJ2-3; 7 bases agree with TRBD2. The TCR sequence derives from a man in his forties in good health and CMV-seropositive. The CDR3 loop reads CASSLSPGLPPDTQYF. For the CDR3, the DNA is TGTGCCAGCAGCTTATCTCCGGGACTACCCCCAGATACGCAGTATTTT.